The 22 T cell receptor beta chains presented below share a single source sample, sequenced in a study of shared clonotypes between healthy human individuals. Positive CCR7 selection of CD45RO-negative cells yielded the naive CD8 cells, and terminally differentiated effector memory CD45RA+ cells were excluded. Libraries were prepared by immunoSEQ multiplex PCR; TCRdb keeps only in-frame clonotypes and omits some of them. There are around 600,000 clones in the sample; 98% occur only once, and 0.3% lies in the top ten. Input material: naive CD8+ T cells sorted from blood. These receptors were collected from a man aged 25 to 40 in good health.

This sequence joins TRBV28 and TRBJ2-1; D is unclear. With 4 bases removed from V and 0 bases from J, the gap between germline ends came to 7 bases. CDR3 length: 14 residues. Germline assignment: CDR1 MDHEN and CDR2 SYDVKM. This CDR3 reads CASSSLSSYNEQFF. The CDR3 DNA reads TGTGCCAGCAGTTCTCTCAGCTCCTACAATGAGCAGTTCTTC.

Comment on this clone: Different DNA sequences within this sample yield the same CDR3. V and J are TRBV28 and TRBJ2-7; 7 bases line up with TRBD1. The J segment lost 4 bases and the V segment lost 5 bases, leaving 8 bases of the junction unmatched. The CDR3 is 14 residues long. Germline CDR1 is MDHEN and CDR2 is SYDVKM. CDR3 protein: CASSLRQGLYEQYF. The CDR3 nucleotides are TGTGCCAGCAGTCTGCGACAGGGCCTGTACGAGCAGTACTTC.

The V gene is TRBV7-9, the J gene TRBJ2-7; tentative D call: TRBD2 (6 bases). CDR3 length: 15 amino acids. The ends were cut back, 2 bases at V and 6 bases at J, with 17 bases in the middle. Germline assignment: CDR1 SEHNR and CDR2 FQNEAQ (reference sequence). CDR3: CASSLSGLLHGEQYF. In DNA form, the CDR3 reads TGTGCCAGCAGCTTATCCGGACTACTCCACGGCGAGCAGTACTTC. Complete variable domain (other parts from reference TRBV7-9 and TRBJ2-7): DTGVSQNPRHKITKRGQNVTFRCDPISEHNRLYWYRQTLGQGPEFLTYFQNEAQLEKSRLLSDRFSAERPKGSFSTLEIQRTEQGDSAMYLCASSLSGLLHGEQYFGPGTRLTVT.

V gene TRBV4-1 combines with J gene TRBJ1-1; D possibly corresponds to TRBD1 (5 bases). Germline loops: CDR1 MGHRA, CDR2 YSYEKL. V was clipped by 0 bases and J by 4 bases, with 18 bases between them. CDR3 length: 17 amino acids. The CDR3 reads CASSQELGRIAATEAFF. The CDR3 bases are TGCGCCAGCAGCCAAGAACTGGGACGGATAGCCGCCACTGAAGCTTTCTTT.

The V call is TRBV27, the J call TRBJ2-1; 11 bases agree with TRBD2. CDR3 size: 15 residues. The germline V gene encodes CDR1 MNHEY and CDR2 SMNVEV (reference sequence). Trimming took 6 bases from V and 5 from J; bases not matched to a gene: 6. The CDR3 protein is CASRPGLAGDNEQFF. CDR3 in DNA: TGTGCCAGCAGACCCGGACTAGCGGGTGACAATGAGCAGTTCTTC.

This sequence joins TRBV7-9 and TRBJ1-1, with 10 bases aligning to TRBD1. J was trimmed by 1 base and V by 4 bases; bases with no gene match: 12. The CDR3 is 18 residues long. Germline CDR1 SEHNR, CDR2 FQNEAQ (reference sequence). CDR3 DNA: TGTGCCAGCAGCTCCTTCCGGGACAGGGGTCCGGGGAACACTGAAGCTTTCTTT. Translation gives CASSSFRDRGPGNTEAFF. Variable domain in full (rest from reference TRBV7-9 and TRBJ1-1): DTGVSQNPRHKITKRGQNVTFRCDPISEHNRLYWYRQTLGQGPEFLTYFQNEAQLEKSRLLSDRFSAERPKGSFSTLEIQRTEQGDSAMYLCASSSFRDRGPGNTEAFFGQGTRLTVV.

The J gene is TRBJ1-2, the V gene TRBV5-1, with D unclear. V shed 0 bases and J shed 0 bases, with 9 bases lying between them. CDR3 size: 15 residues. Germline V CDR1 and CDR2: SGHRS, YFSETQ. This CDR3 reads CASSLAGDSNYGYTF. CDR3 coding DNA: TGCGCCAGCAGCTTGGCCGGCGATTCTAACTATGGCTACACCTTC.

The V call is TRBV6-5, the J call TRBJ2-3; D is ambiguous. Trimming pared 0 bases from V and 2 bases from J, leaving 9 bases between. Germline V gene sequence: CDR1 MNHEY, CDR2 SVGAGI. This CDR3 is 15 amino acids long. The CDR3 bases are TGTGCCAGCAGTTACTCTTGGGGTATCACAGATACGCAGTATTTT. This encodes CASSYSWGITDTQYF.

This rearrangement joins TRBV27 to TRBJ2-1, with TRBD2 matching 8 bases. This CDR3 comprises 17 residues. The V gene end was trimmed by 5 bases and the J gene end by 4 bases; junction bases not matched to a gene: 13. CDR1 is MNHEY and CDR2 is SMNVEV in the germline V gene (reference sequence). CDR3 sequence (DNA): TGTGCCAGCAGTGGCGCTAGAAGCGGGAGTGTTTACAATGAGCAGTTCTTC. It is translated as CASSGARSGSVYNEQFF.

The rearrangement links TRBV27 to TRBJ1-2; 7 nucleotides match TRBD1. CDR3 length equals 16 residues. Trimming removed 0 bases from V and 7 bases from J; junction bases left unmatched: 11. Germline V gives CDR1 MNHEY, CDR2 SMNVEV (reference sequence). CDR3 DNA: TGTGCCAGCAGTTTATCTCATCGTTTCAGGGGGAGTGGCTACACCTTC. Its translation is CASSLSHRFRGSGYTF.

This rearrangement joins TRBV7-9 to TRBJ2-7, with D hard to call. This CDR3 is built from 12 residues. Per the germline V gene, CDR1 is SEHNR and CDR2 is FQNEAQ (reference sequence). V was shortened by 2 bases and J by 5 bases, with 7 bases between the two germline ends. The CDR3 coding sequence is TGTGCCAGCAGCTTACCCTTGGACGAGCAGTACTTC. Protein: CASSLPLDEQYF.

This clone was seen just once. The chain employs TRBV5-1 and TRBJ2-7, with D tentatively TRBD1 or TRBD2 (5 bases each). Germline CDR1 SGHRS, CDR2 YFSETQ. The V end was cut by 1 base, the J end by 2 bases, with 25 bases between. CDR3 length: 19 amino acids. CDR3 coding DNA: TGCGCCAGCAGCTTGTTGGGAGAAGGGGAAAGAGGTTTGACCTACGAGCAGTACTTC. It codes for CASSLLGEGERGLTYEQYF.

The rearrangement uses TRBV27 and TRBJ2-5; 7 nucleotides line up with TRBD1. The J segment lost 2 bases and the V segment lost 1 base, leaving 7 bases of the junction unmatched. The CDR3 totals 16 residues. Germline lookup yields CDR1 MNHEY and CDR2 SMNVEV (reference sequence). The CDR3 nucleotides are TGTGCCAGCAGTTTATTGGGACAGACAGTTCAAGAGACCCAGTACTTC. It codes for CASSLLGQTVQETQYF.

J is TRBJ2-2 and V is TRBV10-3; no clear D. The CDR3 is 14 residues long. The V and J ends lost 10 bases and 0 bases respectively, with 12 bases between them. In germline, CDR1 is ENHRY, CDR2 SYGVKD. The CDR3 protein is CATLSRANTGELFF. The DNA for the CDR3 is TGTGCCACCCTCTCACGGGCGAACACCGGGGAGCTGTTTTTT.

The CDR3 spells CASSLRTGKETQYF. The CDR3 DNA follows: TGTGCCAGCAGCCTGCGGACAGGGAAAGAGACCCAGTACTTC. The chain uses TRBV13 and TRBJ2-5, with 8 positions matching TRBD1. The trim removed 5 bases at V and 3 bases at J, leaving 5 bases unmatched. Germline values: CDR1 PRHDT, CDR2 FYEKMQ (reference sequence). This CDR3 region has 14 residues.

As for this clone: The same CDR3 is also encoded by other DNA sequences in this sample. This sequence joins TRBV27 and TRBJ2-3, with TRBD2 as a possible D gene (5 bases). From germline, CDR1 is MNHEY and CDR2 SMNVEV (reference sequence). This CDR3 has 14 residues. Deletions cut 1 base from V and 1 base from J, with 6 bases between. This chain's CDR3 is CASSLLGGTDTQYF. CDR3 bases: TGTGCCAGCAGTTTATTGGGAGGCACAGATACGCAGTATTTT.

This chain connects TRBV7-2 to TRBJ2-1; D is uncertain. The CDR3 is 13 residues long. CDR1 is SGHTA and CDR2 is FQGNSA in the germline V gene. The V and J ends lost 0 bases and 5 bases respectively, with 5 bases between them. CDR3 loop: CASSLARHNEQFF. The CDR3 nucleotides are TGTGCCAGCAGCTTAGCCAGACACAATGAGCAGTTCTTC.

The chain joins TRBV2 to TRBJ2-3; possible D gene TRBD2, 5 bases. This CDR3 has 15 residues. Trimming left V 1 base short and J 0 bases short, with 8 bases between. Germline V CDR1 and CDR2: SNHLY, FYNNEI. CDR3 coding DNA: TGTGCCAGCAGTGAAGAAGCGGCTAGCACAGATACGCAGTATTTT. It specifies CASSEEAASTDTQYF.

The chain uses TRBV7-9 and TRBJ2-1; maybe TRBD1 (5 bases). This CDR3 is built from 14 residues. Germline V CDR1 and CDR2: SEHNR, FQNEAQ (reference sequence). V lost 6 bases and J 0 bases, leaving 9 bases between the germline ends. The CDR3 loop is CASRAGLSYNEQFF. In DNA form, the CDR3 reads TGTGCCAGCAGAGCAGGGCTCTCCTACAATGAGCAGTTCTTC.

V gene TRBV27 combines with J gene TRBJ2-7, with 12 bases identical to TRBD2. Germline V CDR1 and CDR2: MNHEY, SMNVEV (reference sequence). Trimming at V came to 2 bases and at J to 0 bases, leaving 2 bases not matched to a gene. This CDR3 has 16 amino acids. CDR3 DNA: TGTGCCAGCAGTTTACTAGCGGGAGGGGTCTCCTACGAGCAGTACTTC. It yields the protein CASSLLAGGVSYEQYF.

CDR3 region: CSVGQGNQPQHF. The CDR3 DNA reads as TGCAGCGTCGGACAGGGAAATCAGCCCCAGCATTTT. The V and J genes are TRBV29-1 and TRBJ1-5; 8 nucleotides line up with TRBD1. There are 12 residues in the CDR3. The V gene end was trimmed by 6 bases and the J gene end by 4 bases; junction bases not matched to a gene: 2. In germline, CDR1 is SQVTM, CDR2 ANQGSEA.

The chain is built from TRBV29-1 and TRBJ2-1; a weak D match, TRBD2 (5 bases). From germline, CDR1 is SQVTM and CDR2 ANQGSEA. V gave up 5 bases and J gave up 0 bases, with 11 bases separating them. The CDR3 is 14 residues long. Here the CDR3 reads CSVSTGNSYNEQFF. The DNA of the CDR3 is TGCAGCGTTTCTACCGGGAACTCCTACAATGAGCAGTTCTTC.